This TCR beta chain is drawn from a study of blood T cells in healthy people across ages. Study-wide points: Changes in expanded clonotypes were possibly confounded, as the CMV status of donors was unknown. PBMCs left unsorted prevented a conclusive naive versus antigen-experienced comparison.

Note on this clonotype: As yet, its antigen is unknown. Mismatch with germline at one junction end may stem from a read error.

A second PCR of 7 to 11 cycles used a sample-barcoded 5' primer and a J-beta primer mix. Each of the cDNA molecules was tagged by a template-switch adaptor with 12 random nucleotides. Samples each returned at least 2.5 million CDR3-containing paired-end reads. TCRdb reanalysed the 5' RACE reads using MiXCR and keeps one entry per CDR3 protein. The sample lists 1.5 million to 2 million distinct CDR3 sequences; about two fifths were seen once. Per the germline V gene, CDR1 is MNHEY and CDR2 is SVGEGT. There are 18 residues in the CDR3. The TCR was taken from a human donor in good health. Material for sequencing was blood. The chain links TRBV6-2 or TRBV6-3 to TRBJ1-6; 8 bases are shared with TRBD1. In nucleotides, the CDR3 is TGTACCAGCAGTTACTCACCGGACAGGGAGACTTATAATTCACCCCTCCACTTT. Protein: CTSSYSPDRETYNSPLHF.